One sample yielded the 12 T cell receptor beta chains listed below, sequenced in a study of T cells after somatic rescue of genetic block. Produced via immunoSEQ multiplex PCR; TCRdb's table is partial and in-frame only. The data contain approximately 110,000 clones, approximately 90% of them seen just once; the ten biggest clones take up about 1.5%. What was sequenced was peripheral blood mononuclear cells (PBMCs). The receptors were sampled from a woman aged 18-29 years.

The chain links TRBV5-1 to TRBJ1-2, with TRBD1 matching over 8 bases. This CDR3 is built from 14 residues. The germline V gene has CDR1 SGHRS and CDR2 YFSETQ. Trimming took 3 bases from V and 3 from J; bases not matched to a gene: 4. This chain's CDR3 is CASSSGQGDYGYTF. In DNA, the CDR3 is TGCGCCAGCAGCTCCGGACAGGGCGACTATGGCTACACCTTC.

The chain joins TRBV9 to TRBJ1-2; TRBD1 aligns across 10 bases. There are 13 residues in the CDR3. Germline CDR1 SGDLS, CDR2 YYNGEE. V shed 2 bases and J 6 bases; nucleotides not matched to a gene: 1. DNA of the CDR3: TGTGCCAGCAGCGTTGGACAGGGGGATGGCTACACCTTC. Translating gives CASSVGQGDGYTF.

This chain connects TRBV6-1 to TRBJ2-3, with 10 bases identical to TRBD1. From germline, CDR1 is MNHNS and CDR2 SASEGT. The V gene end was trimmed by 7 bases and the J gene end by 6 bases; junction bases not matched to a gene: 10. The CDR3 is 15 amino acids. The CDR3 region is CASTPGDRGRDTQYF. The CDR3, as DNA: TGTGCCAGCACCCCGGGAGACAGGGGGCGGGATACGCAGTATTTT.

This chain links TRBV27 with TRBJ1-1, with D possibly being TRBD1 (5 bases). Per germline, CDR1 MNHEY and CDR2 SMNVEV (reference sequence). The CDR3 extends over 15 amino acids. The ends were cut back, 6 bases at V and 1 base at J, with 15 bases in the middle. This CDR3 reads CASSLLGHSNTEAFF. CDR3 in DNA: TGTGCCAGCAGCTTACTGGGGCATTCGAACACTGAAGCTTTCTTT.

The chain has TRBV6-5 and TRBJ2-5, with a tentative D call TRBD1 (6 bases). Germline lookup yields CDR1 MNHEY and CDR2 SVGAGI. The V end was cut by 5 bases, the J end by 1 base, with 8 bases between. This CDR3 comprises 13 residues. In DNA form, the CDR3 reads TGTGCCAGCAGTCCGACAGGCCAAGAGACCCAGTACTTC. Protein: CASSPTGQETQYF.

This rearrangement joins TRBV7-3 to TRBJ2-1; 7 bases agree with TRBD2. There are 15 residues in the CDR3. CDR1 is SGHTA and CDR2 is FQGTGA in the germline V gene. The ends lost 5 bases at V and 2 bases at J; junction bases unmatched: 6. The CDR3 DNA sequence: TGTGCCAGCAGCCCACTAAGCGGGGCCTACAATGAGCAGTTCTTC. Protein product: CASSPLSGAYNEQFF.

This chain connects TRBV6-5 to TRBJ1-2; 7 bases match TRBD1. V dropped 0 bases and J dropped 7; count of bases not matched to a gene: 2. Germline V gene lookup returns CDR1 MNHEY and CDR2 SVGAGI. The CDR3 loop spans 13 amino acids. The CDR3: CASSYSGGGGYTF. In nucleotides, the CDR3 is TGTGCCAGCAGTTACTCAGGGGGCGGTGGCTACACCTTC.

The CDR3 DNA follows: TGCGCCAGCAGCTGGGTAGCGGGGAAGGCCTACGAGCAGTACTTC. Residues: CASSWVAGKAYEQYF. The chain has TRBV5-1 and TRBJ2-7, with 8 bases that match TRBD2. This CDR3 is 15 amino acids long. Germline-derived CDR1 and CDR2 are SGHRS and YFSETQ. V was clipped by 3 bases and J by 2 bases; unmatched bases: 7.

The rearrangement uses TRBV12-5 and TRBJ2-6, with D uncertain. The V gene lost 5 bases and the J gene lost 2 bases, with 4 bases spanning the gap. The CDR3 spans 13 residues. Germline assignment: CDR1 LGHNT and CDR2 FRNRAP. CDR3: CASGLAGANVLTF. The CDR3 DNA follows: TGTGCTAGTGGTCTCGCTGGGGCCAACGTCCTGACTTTC.

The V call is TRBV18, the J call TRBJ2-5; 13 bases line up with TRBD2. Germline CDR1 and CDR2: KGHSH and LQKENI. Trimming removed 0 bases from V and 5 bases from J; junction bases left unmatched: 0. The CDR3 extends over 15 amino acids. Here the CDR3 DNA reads TGTGCCAGCTCACCACCGGGACTAGCGGGGGAGACCCAGTACTTC. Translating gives CASSPPGLAGETQYF.

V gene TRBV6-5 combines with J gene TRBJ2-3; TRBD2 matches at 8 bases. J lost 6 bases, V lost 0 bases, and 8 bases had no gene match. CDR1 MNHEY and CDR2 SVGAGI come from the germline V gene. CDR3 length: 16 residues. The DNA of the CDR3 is TGTGCCAGCAGTTACTCGATAGGCGGGGGGTCGGATACGCAGTATTTT. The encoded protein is CASSYSIGGGSDTQYF.

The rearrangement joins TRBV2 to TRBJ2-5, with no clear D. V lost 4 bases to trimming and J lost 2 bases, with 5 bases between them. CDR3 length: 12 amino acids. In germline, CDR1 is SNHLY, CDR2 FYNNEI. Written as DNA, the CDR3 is TGTGCCAGCAGTGGGGGACAAGAGACCCAGTACTTC. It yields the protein CASSGGQETQYF. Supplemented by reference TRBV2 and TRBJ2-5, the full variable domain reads EPEVTQTPSHQVTQMGQEVILRCVPISNHLYFYWYRQILGQKVEFLVSFYNNEISEKSEIFDDQFSVERPDGSNFTLKIRSTKLEDSAMYFCASSGGQETQYFGPGTRLLVL.